The rows below give T cell receptor beta chains drawn from one sample of a study of human T cells and chemical hapten exposure. TCRdb used MiXCR to reprocess the RACE reads, holding one entry per CDR3 protein. The sample has approximately 260,000 distinct CDR3 sequences, 7.7% seen once; the top ten hold more than 1%. Sequencing used whole blood, obtained in connection with sensitization to the hapten diphenylcyclopropenone (DPC). These receptor sequences come from a man younger than 35 with alopecia areata. Some clones in this sample may be carry-over from other donors' samples. Both conserved end residues are part of each CDR3. D genes are given only for firm matches. Size values are once, few and many counts, or a class for expanded clones, and some rows have none.

abundance	v_gene	j_gene	d_gene	CDR3aa	CDR3nt
few	TRBV20-1	TRBJ2-1	-	CSARGLIYNEQFF	TGCAGTGCTAGGGGCTTAATTTACAATGAGCAGTTCTTC
-	TRBV6-5	TRBJ1-2	-	CASSYSQFNYGYTF	TGTGCCAGCAGTTACTCCCAGTTTAACTATGGCTACACCTTC
few	TRBV3-1	TRBJ1-1	-	CASSQARTVAEAFF	TGTGCCAGCAGCCAAGCGAGGACGGTCGCTGAAGCTTTCTTT
few	TRBV20-1	TRBJ2-7	-	CSASPRWGFSMFEQYF	TGCAGTGCTAGTCCACGTTGGGGGTTTTCGATGTTCGAGCAGTACTTC
few	TRBV2	TRBJ1-1	-	CASTERQKTEAFF	TGTGCCAGCACCGAAAGACAGAAGACTGAAGCTTTCTTT
few	TRBV24-1	TRBJ2-4	TRBD2	CATSDRLAGENIQYF	TGTGCCACCAGTGATCGACTAGCGGGGGAAAACATTCAGTACTTC
-	TRBV29-1	TRBJ1-5	-	CSVAGTAYQPQHF	TGCAGCGTTGCCGGGACGGCATATCAGCCCCAGCATTTT
-	TRBV14	TRBJ1-4	-	CASSSILGINEKLFF	TGTGCCAGCAGCTCAATATTGGGAATTAATGAAAAACTGTTTTTT
-	TRBV12-3/TRBV12-4	TRBJ2-1	TRBD1	CAPGQGSGYEQFF	TGTGCCCCGGGACAGGGTTCCGGCTATGAGCAGTTCTTC
-	TRBV5-1	TRBJ2-7	-	CASSSVFYEQYF	TGCGCCAGCAGCTCCGTCTTTTACGAGCAGTACTTC
few	TRBV6-5	TRBJ1-5	-	CASSLSVGNQPQHF	TGTGCCAGCAGTTTATCGGTGGGCAATCAGCCCCAGCATTTT
-	TRBV7-2	TRBJ1-2	TRBD1	CASSARTGSLMHYGYTF	TGTGCCAGCAGCGCGCGGACAGGGTCCCTTATGCATTATGGCTACACCTTC
many	TRBV28	TRBJ2-7	TRBD2	CASSLSHVGQRGGRIHEQYF	TGTGCCAGCAGTTTATCCCACGTGGGGCAGCGGGGGGGCCGTATCCACGAGCAGTACTTC
few	TRBV3-1	TRBJ1-2	TRBD1	CASSQDTGGFGYTF	TGTGCCAGCAGCCAAGATACAGGGGGATTCGGCTACACCTTC
many	TRBV27	TRBJ1-2	TRBD1	CASSRTGNNYGYTF	TGTGCCAGCAGCCGGACAGGTAACAACTATGGCTACACCTTC
few	TRBV6-2/TRBV6-3	TRBJ1-1	-	CASIRDEMNTEAFF	TGTGCCAGCATCCGGGACGAAATGAACACTGAAGCTTTCTTT
many	TRBV7-2	TRBJ2-6	-	CASSSGAVGANVLTF	TGTGCCAGCAGCTCGGGGGCGGTTGGGGCCAACGTCCTGACTTTC
many	TRBV6-2/TRBV6-3	TRBJ2-7	-	CASSLNRATGYEQYF	TGTGCCAGCAGCCTTAACAGAGCGACGGGATACGAGCAGTACTTC
-	TRBV11-2	TRBJ1-2	-	CASSLEADNTF	TGTGCCAGCAGCTTAGAGGCAGATAACACCTTC
many	TRBV29-1	TRBJ1-1	-	CSVEDPGSATEAFF	TGCAGCGTTGAAGATCCGGGTTCCGCCACTGAAGCTTTCTTT
many	TRBV6-5	TRBJ1-1	-	CASSYSGQLNTEAFF	TGTGCCAGCAGTTACTCCGGACAGCTGAACACTGAAGCTTTCTTT
few	TRBV2	TRBJ2-2	-	CASSDGGSGELFF	TGTGCCAGCAGTGATGGTGGGTCCGGGGAGCTGTTTTTT
-	TRBV11-2	TRBJ2-3	-	CASSQGSRGTDTQYF	TGTGCCAGCAGCCAAGGGTCTAGGGGCACAGATACGCAGTATTTT
-	TRBV7-8	TRBJ2-3	TRBD2	CASSLARLAGRRNTDTQYF	TGTGCCAGCAGCTTAGCTAGGCTAGCGGGGCGTCGGAACACAGATACGCAGTATTTT
many	TRBV12-3/TRBV12-4	TRBJ1-1	-	CASSWSGPVRSEAFF	TGTGCCAGCAGTTGGTCCGGACCCGTTCGGTCTGAAGCTTTCTTT
many	TRBV7-2	TRBJ1-1	-	CASSPLMNTEAFF	TGTGCCAGCAGCCCTCTGATGAACACTGAAGCTTTCTTT
-	TRBV12-3/TRBV12-4	TRBJ1-4	-	CASSPGLRDNEKLFF	TGTGCCAGCAGCCCGGGGCTCAGGGATAATGAAAAACTGTTTTTT
-	TRBV6-5	TRBJ1-1	-	CASTNSVEAFF	TGTGCCAGCACCAACTCGGTCGAAGCTTTCTTT
-	TRBV10-2	TRBJ2-1	-	CASSETNNEQFF	TGCGCCAGCAGTGAGACCAACAATGAGCAGTTCTTC
few	TRBV11-2	TRBJ2-3	-	CASSFGGRTTDTQYF	TGTGCCAGCAGCTTTGGGGGCAGGACCACAGATACGCAGTATTTT
-	TRBV7-2	TRBJ1-5	-	CASSLYPDQPQHF	TGTGCCAGCAGCTTATATCCGGATCAGCCCCAGCATTTT
few	TRBV11-1	TRBJ1-1	TRBD1	CASSKGQGTEAFF	TGTGCCAGCAGCAAGGGACAGGGGACTGAAGCTTTCTTT
-	TRBV20-1	TRBJ2-3	-	CSAGTPPLDTQYF	TGCAGTGCTGGTACCCCGCCCTTAGATACGCAGTATTTT
-	TRBV9	TRBJ1-6	TRBD1	CASSAQTGDNSPLHF	TGTGCCAGCAGCGCCCAGACAGGGGATAATTCACCCCTCCACTTT
few	TRBV5-1	TRBJ2-2	-	CASSRAEEGKAGELFF	TGCGCCAGCAGCCGGGCCGAGGAGGGGAAGGCCGGGGAGCTGTTTTTT
few	TRBV6-5	TRBJ2-5	TRBD2	CASSYSLAGIQETQYF	TGTGCCAGCAGTTACTCGCTAGCGGGAATACAAGAGACCCAGTACTTC
many	TRBV20-1	TRBJ1-3	-	CSADRASTIYF	TGCAGTGCTGACCGGGCGAGCACCATATATTTT
-	TRBV5-1	TRBJ1-1	TRBD1	CASSSLDRVDEAFF	TGCGCCAGCAGCTCCCTGGACAGGGTAGATGAAGCTTTCTTT